One and the same sample provided the 3 T cell receptor beta chains below, sequenced in a study of blood T cell repertoires in COVID-19. Only in-frame clones appear in the TCRdb table, and some are missing; sequencing was by immunoSEQ multiplex PCR. Counted here are some 150,000 clones, around 82% occurring once; the ten biggest clones make up 4.2%. Input material: peripheral blood. All receptors come from a man aged 55-75 years with acute or convalescent COVID-19.

V is TRBV2 and J is TRBJ2-1; 11 bases map to TRBD2. The CDR3 extends over 14 amino acids. V was pared by 7 bases and J by 5 bases, with 4 bases of the junction left unmatched. The germline V gene has CDR1 SNHLY and CDR2 FYNNEI. The CDR3 is CASTPGLADNEQFF. CDR3 in DNA: TGTGCCAGCACTCCGGGACTAGCGGACAATGAGCAGTTCTTC.

V usage is TRBV6-5 and J usage is TRBJ2-2; 9 bases are shared with TRBD2. V was clipped by 7 bases and J by 6 bases; unmatched bases: 9. This CDR3 region has 15 residues. Germline CDR1 reads MNHEY; CDR2 reads SVGAGI. CDR3 in DNA: TGTGCCAGCATATCGGCGGGAGGGCCCCCCGGGGAGCTGTTTTTT. Its translation: CASISAGGPPGELFF.

The chain combines TRBV5-1 with TRBJ1-2; 9 positions match TRBD1. Germline loops: CDR1 SGHRS, CDR2 YFSETQ. This CDR3 comprises 14 residues. V shed 2 bases, J shed 4 bases, and the junction held 3 bases outside the gene matches. As DNA, the CDR3 is TGCGCCAGCAGCTTAGGACAGGGGACCTATGGCTACACCTTC. It specifies CASSLGQGTYGYTF.